A selection of T cell receptor beta chains follows, all from one sample in a study of T cells in Graves' hyperthyroidism and ophthalmopathy. TCRdb re-called the multiplex PCR reads with MiXCR, one entry per CDR3 protein. The sample holds about 92,000 distinct CDR3 sequences, over 50% seen once. Sequences were obtained from blood. These receptors originate from a middle-aged woman with Graves' hyperthyroidism. The CDR3 runs from the conserved cysteine through the conserved F or W. D genes are given only for firm matches. The size entry is marked missing in some rows and otherwise reads once, few, many or a size class.

J gene	D gene	V gene	clone size	CDR3 protein	CDR3 DNA
TRBJ1-6	TRBD1	TRBV9	medium-sized	CASSLGQGQSPLHF	TGTGCCAGCAGCTTGGGACAGGGACAATCACCCCTCCACTTT
TRBJ2-3	NA	TRBV5-8	many	CASSLYQLTDTQYF	TGTGCCAGCAGCTTGTACCAACTCACAGATACGCAGTATTTT
TRBJ2-5	TRBD1	TRBV6-2/TRBV6-3	NA	CASRWGQSHIQETQYF	TGTGCCAGCAGATGGGGACAGAGCCATATTCAAGAGACCCAGTACTTC
TRBJ1-1	NA	TRBV25-1	few	CASSYHRYTEAFF	TGTGCCAGCAGTTATCACAGATACACTGAAGCTTTCTTT
TRBJ2-5	NA	TRBV20-1	NA	CSAPGPGETQYF	TGCAGTGCTCCAGGCCCGGGGGAGACCCAGTACTTC
TRBJ2-7	TRBD1	TRBV7-2	many	CASSRGQVAPYEQYF	TGTGCCAGCAGCCGAGGACAGGTGGCTCCCTACGAGCAGTACTTC
TRBJ1-5	TRBD1	TRBV6-5	many	CASSIQGDNQPQHF	TGTGCCAGCAGTATTCAGGGGGACAATCAGCCCCAGCATTTT
TRBJ1-2	NA	TRBV12-3/TRBV12-4	once	CASSFQRHGYTF	TGTGCCAGCAGTTTTCAGAGACATGGCTACACCTTC
TRBJ1-1	TRBD1	TRBV13	few	CASSRTGFTEAFF	TGTGCCAGCAGCCGGACAGGGTTCACTGAAGCTTTCTTT
TRBJ2-7	NA	TRBV7-9	NA	CASSVGDTYEQYF	TGTGCCAGCAGCGTAGGCGACACTTACGAGCAGTACTTC
TRBJ2-7	TRBD2	TRBV20-1	NA	CSARRGLLSGSPYF	TGCAGTGCTAGAAGAGGTCTCCTTAGCGGGAGTCCGTACTTC
TRBJ1-2	NA	TRBV28	NA	CASSLFSLGGYGYTF	TGTGCCAGCAGTTTATTCTCCTTAGGAGGCTATGGCTACACCTTC
TRBJ1-2	NA	TRBV6-5	many	CASSYQTGVYGYTF	TGTGCCAGCAGTTATCAAACAGGCGTTTATGGCTACACCTTC
TRBJ1-5	TRBD1	TRBV20-1	NA	CSAKQGARQPQHF	TGCAGTGCTAAGCAGGGGGCACGGCAGCCCCAGCATTTT
TRBJ1-2	NA	TRBV5-1	many	CASSMAGVGYTF	TGCGCCAGCAGCATGGCGGGCGTTGGCTACACCTTC
TRBJ2-5	NA	TRBV9	NA	CASSGTGNQETQYF	TGTGCCAGCAGCGGAACAGGGAACCAAGAGACCCAGTACTTC
TRBJ2-5	TRBD1	TRBV10-3	NA	CAISEWGTAETQYF	TGTGCCATCAGTGAGTGGGGGACAGCGGAGACCCAGTACTTC
TRBJ1-2	NA	TRBV19	many	CASSYGYTF	TGTGCCAGTTCGTATGGCTACACCTTC
TRBJ1-5	NA	TRBV10-3	NA	CAIGAGMEQPRHF	TGTGCCATCGGTGCAGGGATGGAACAGCCCCGGCATTTT
TRBJ2-5	NA	TRBV10-1	NA	CASKPYQETQYF	TGCGCCAGCAAGCCGTACCAAGAGACCCAGTACTTC
TRBJ2-7	NA	TRBV7-8	many	CASSFNLRRDYEQYF	TGTGCCAGCAGCTTCAATCTGCGGCGGGACTACGAGCAGTACTTC
TRBJ2-2	TRBD2	TRBV7-8	NA	CASSLLAGGAGELFF	TGTGCCAGCAGCTTACTAGCGGGAGGGGCCGGGGAGCTGTTTTTT
TRBJ2-2	NA	TRBV9	few	CASSVGGAGELFF	TGTGCCAGCAGCGTCGGAGGGGCCGGGGAGCTGTTTTTT
TRBJ2-5	TRBD2	TRBV15	NA	CATSPPTSGRGETQYF	TGTGCCACCAGCCCGCCGACTAGCGGGAGGGGAGAGACCCAGTACTTC
TRBJ2-2	TRBD1	TRBV4-1	many	CASSRDGTVTGELFF	TGCGCCAGCAGCCGCGATGGGACAGTAACCGGGGAGCTGTTTTTT
TRBJ1-4	TRBD1	TRBV20-1	NA	CSATDRVSYNEKLFF	TGCAGTGCCACCGACAGGGTCTCCTATAATGAAAAACTGTTTTTT
TRBJ2-7	NA	TRBV15	many	CATSTGAWGDSSYEQYF	TGTGCCACCAGCACAGGGGCGTGGGGGGATTCATCCTACGAGCAGTACTTC
TRBJ2-2	TRBD2	TRBV20-1	many	CSAPSGSGTGELFF	TGCAGTGCTCCCAGCGGGAGCGGTACCGGGGAGCTGTTTTTT
TRBJ1-2	NA	TRBV7-3	NA	CASSLIIPGQHYGYTF	TGTGCCAGCAGCTTAATCATCCCAGGGCAGCACTATGGCTACACCTTC
TRBJ2-2	TRBD2	TRBV20-1	many	CSAPGTSGTGELFF	TGCAGTGCCCCCGGGACTAGCGGGACCGGGGAGCTGTTTTTT
TRBJ2-7	TRBD1	TRBV10-1	NA	CASSETTGYEDEQYF	TGCGCCAGCAGTGAGACGACAGGGTACGAGGACGAGCAGTACTTC
TRBJ1-1	NA	TRBV29-1	NA	CSFSRRGTEAFF	TGCAGCTTTAGCAGACGGGGGACTGAAGCTTTCTTT
TRBJ2-5	NA	TRBV20-1	once	CSATGEETQYF	TGCAGTGCTACAGGGGAGGAGACCCAGTACTTC
TRBJ1-2	TRBD1	TRBV20-1	NA	CSARDGTGVYGYTF	TGCAGTGCTAGAGACGGGACAGGGGTCTATGGCTACACCTTC
TRBJ1-5	TRBD1	TRBV7-9	NA	CASSQPGTEDQPQHF	TGTGCCAGCAGCCAACCAGGGACAGAAGATCAGCCCCAGCATTTT
TRBJ2-2	TRBD1	TRBV29-1	NA	CSVNGTGITGELFF	TGCAGCGTTAACGGGACAGGGATCACCGGGGAGCTGTTTTTT
TRBJ2-7	NA	TRBV29-1	many	CSVGDRSYEQYF	TGCAGCGTTGGGGACCGCTCCTACGAGCAGTACTTC
TRBJ2-7	NA	TRBV29-1	NA	CSVNIVRGGPYEQYF	TGCAGCGTTAACATTGTGCGAGGAGGGCCCTACGAGCAGTACTTC
TRBJ1-2	NA	TRBV15	NA	CATSSESRSYGYTF	TGTGCCACCAGCAGTGAGAGCAGGTCCTATGGCTACACCTTC
TRBJ1-4	NA	TRBV20-1	medium-sized	CSERTNEKLFF	TGCAGTGAGCGGACGAATGAAAAACTGTTTTTT
TRBJ2-7	NA	TRBV6-5	many	CASSYSIGRGGQYF	TGTGCCAGCAGTTACTCGATTGGGAGAGGTGGGCAGTACTTC
TRBJ1-2	NA	TRBV25-1	few	CASFTDRANYGYTF	TGTGCCAGCTTCACAGACCGAGCTAACTATGGCTACACCTTC
TRBJ1-2	NA	TRBV7-8	many	CASSGGRDWSYGYTF	TGTGCCAGCAGCGGGGGGCGGGACTGGAGCTATGGCTACACCTTC